This T cell receptor beta chain was captured by sequencing in a study of CD8 T cells in Susac syndrome (dated by TCRdb to between 2019 and 2020). In terms of the full investigation: The study used repertoire sequencing to test whether antigen drove CD8+ T cell activation and differentiation in Susac syndrome.

RNA was extracted using the RNeasy kit, and about 0.45 to 1 microgram was reverse transcribed with random hexamers. The immunoSEQ multiplex PCR assay, which covers 54 Vbeta and 13 Jbeta segments, was used to amplify TCR beta CDR3 regions. PCR amplification bias was corrected by using a synthetic template baseline for primer optimization and computational correction. The paper's processing steps were these. Reads were annotated to V, D and J genes per IMGT and analyzed with immunoSEQ Analyzer, keeping only productive sequences. Clonality was calculated as one minus the Shannon entropy normalized by log2 of the number of productive unique sequences. Public and private clones were assessed among the 100 most prevalent clones of each patient and control. Clones were defined as Susac-specific if absent from the healthy and MS cohorts, from around 1,000 published viral clones and from other ImmuneACCESS disease sequences. TCRdb reran the public reads through fastp at Q25 and MiXCR, keeping productive beta chains. Each record represents a unique CDR3 protein, reported with the most common genes and DNA among its rows. TCRdb assigned the V and J calls; the authors' analysis was not used. A total of 120,000 or so distinct CDR3 sequences appear in this sample, approximately 94% of them only once. The ten top clones hold less than 0.15% of the sample.

High-throughput TCR beta sequencing profiled peripheral blood CD8+ and CD4+ T cells from healthy donors, Susac syndrome patients and multiple sclerosis patients. Multiple sclerosis controls were treatment-naive patients with stable or active relapsing-remitting disease fulfilling revised McDonald criteria. CD8+ TEMRA cells were enriched by FACS, while bulk CD8+ and CD4+ T cells were purified by magnetic negative isolation. Blood was drawn into EDTA tubes, processed within 24 hours, and PBMCs were isolated by density gradient centrifugation. PBMCs intended for TCR sequencing were frozen in liquid nitrogen and were later thawed in a 37 degrees C water bath. The sorted or isolated CD4+, CD8+ and CD8+ TEMRA cells had a purity of 90% or higher. For this clonotype: This clone's antigen is unknown. Base quality data are lacking; no much larger clone is found one base away.

The study at large found these results: The number of individuals in the TCR sequencing and HLA analysis was acknowledged as relatively small.

A distance of 9 bases separates the germline ends of V and J, which lose 2 bases and 2 bases respectively. Sequences DFQATT (CDR1) and SNEGSKA (CDR2) are obtained from the germline V gene (reference sequence). The CDR3 spans 13 residues, from the cysteine through the phenylalanine. Only the CDR3 part of the read is kept: 39 bases, read in frame from the first base. Material: CD4+ T cells from PBMCs. This sequence originates from a human donor with multiple sclerosis. This receptor chain uses TRBV20-1 and TRBJ2-5, and the D gene may be TRBD2, 5 bases matching. Here is the DNA: TGCAGTGCTAGACGGGATCCTCAAGAGACCCAGTACTTC. Translated, it reads CSARRDPQETQYF.